This TCR beta chain was recorded in a study of T cell repertoires in cytomegalovirus infection. Study in general: The public TCR beta signatures pointed to both CMV infection and matching HLA type.

Each CDR3 protein is one row after TCRdb ran MiXCR on the reads. The sample lists approximately 190,000 distinct CDR3 sequences; roughly 30% were seen once. This clonotype has ten or more counts. The receptor was isolated from a human donor in good health (CMV status not recorded). Some clones in this sample may be carry-over from other donors' samples. The sample was PBMCs.

CDR3 sequence (DNA): TGTGCTAGTGGTCTCTCTTTAACCGGGACAGGGTACCAAGAGACCCAGTACTTC. Residues: CASGLSLTGTGYQETQYF. This rearrangement joins TRBV12-5 to TRBJ2-5; 9 bases map to TRBD1. After removal of 5 bases from V and 0 bases from J, the junction contained 13 bases not matched to a gene. CDR1 and CDR2 from the germline V gene are LGHNT and FRNRAP. The CDR3 loop spans 18 amino acids. Full variable domain (remainder filled in from reference TRBV12-5 and TRBJ2-5): DARVTQTPRHKVTEMGQEVTMRCQPILGHNTVFWYRQTMMQGLELLAYFRNRAPLDDSGMPKDRFSAEMPDATLATLKIQPSEPRDSAVYFCASGLSLTGTGYQETQYFGPGTRLLVL.